The 13 T cell receptor beta chains below were found in one sample sequenced in a study of cytomegalovirus exposure and HLA in healthy donors. 60 Vbeta and 13 Jbeta primers were used in PCR. Data came from immunoSEQ multiplex PCR; TCRdb stores just in-frame clones and leaves some out. The table includes 150,000 to 200,000 clones, roughly four fifths detected once. The sequenced material came from PBMCs. The receptors come from a young woman in good health and CMV-seropositive.

The chain joins TRBV7-3 to TRBJ2-3, with 14 bases identical to TRBD2. Germline CDR1 is SGHTA and CDR2 is FQGTGA. V lost 5 bases, J lost 4 bases, and 11 bases stayed unmatched. The length of the CDR3 is 18 residues. CDR3 protein: CASSGRLAGGRVADTQYF. CDR3 nucleotides: TGTGCCAGCAGCGGTAGACTAGCGGGGGGGCGAGTCGCAGATACGCAGTATTTT.

The V call is TRBV11-2, the J call TRBJ2-7, with D tentatively TRBD1 (5 bases). Germline-derived CDR1 and CDR2 are SGHAT and FQNNGV. The CDR3 runs to 13 residues. Trimming pared 5 bases from V and 1 base from J, leaving 9 bases between. The DNA for the CDR3 is TGTGCCAGCAGCCCAGGGAATTCCTACGAGCAGTACGTC. Translating it yields CASSPGNSYEQYV.

This clone showed up just a few times. This chain joins TRBV7-3 and TRBJ2-3; 7 bases match TRBD2. V was clipped by 3 bases and J by 5 bases; unmatched bases: 5. The germline gives CDR1 SGHTA, CDR2 FQGTGA. This CDR3 is built from 14 residues. DNA for the CDR3: TGTGCCAGCAGCTTTGGTGGGGGGGTAGATACGCAGTATTTT. Translated: CASSFGGGVDTQYF.

The rearrangement joins TRBV27 to TRBJ2-5; weak D call: TRBD1 (6 bases). V shed 1 base and J shed 7 bases, with 10 bases lying between them. In germline, CDR1 is MNHEY, CDR2 SMNVEV (reference sequence). The CDR3 contains 13 residues. CDR3 in DNA: TGTGCCAGCAGTTTATTGGGGGCGTCGACCCAGTACTTC. This encodes CASSLLGASTQYF.

This sequence joins TRBV6-1 and TRBJ2-7; D is undetermined. The germline CDR1 and CDR2 sequences are MNHNS and SASEGT. Trimming took 4 bases from V and 5 from J, leaving 12 bases between them. This CDR3 has 13 residues. The CDR3 protein is CASSAALYHEQYV. The CDR3 DNA is TGTGCCAGCAGTGCGGCACTATATCACGAGCAGTACGTC.

V is TRBV11-2 and J is TRBJ2-5; D ambiguous. The CDR3 has 12 amino acids. V lost 5 bases to trimming and J lost 4 bases, with 8 bases between them. Germline V CDR1 and CDR2: SGHAT, FQNNGV. CDR3 residues: CASSRQRETQYF. CDR3 in DNA: TGTGCCAGCAGCCGACAAAGAGAGACCCAGTACTTC.

The genes are TRBV5-1 and TRBJ1-4; 8 bases fit TRBD1. CDR3 length: 13 residues. The junction had 3 bases not matched to a gene; V was cut back by 3 bases and J by 8 bases. Germline loops: CDR1 SGHRS, CDR2 YFSETQ. Here the CDR3 reads CASSSTGEEKLFF. CDR3 nucleotide sequence: TGCGCCAGCAGCTCGACAGGGGAGGAAAAACTGTTTTTT. Together with reference TRBV5-1 and TRBJ1-4, the CDR3 gives the full variable domain: KAGVTQTPRYLIKTRGQQVTLSCSPISGHRSVSWYQQTPGQGLQFLFEYFSETQRNKGNFPGRFSGRQFSNSRSEMNVSTLELGDSALYLCASSSTGEEKLFFGSGTQLSVL.

The V gene is TRBV11-1, the J gene TRBJ1-1, with 8 bases identical to TRBD1. This CDR3 has 14 residues. V shed 5 bases and J 1 base; nucleotides not matched to a gene: 3. Germline V gene lookup returns CDR1 SGHAT and CDR2 FQDESV (reference sequence). For the CDR3, the DNA is TGTGCCAGCAGCGGACAGGGAGGGAACACTGAAGCTTTCTTT. Encoded protein: CASSGQGGNTEAFF.

This chain connects TRBV11-2 to TRBJ2-5; 14 nucleotides line up with TRBD2. Germline trimming cut 4 bases from V and 4 bases from J; bases unmatched to any gene: 2. The CDR3 runs to 15 residues. Germline CDR1 reads SGHAT; CDR2 reads FQNNGV. The CDR3 loop reads CASSSGTSGGETQYF. In DNA form, the CDR3 reads TGTGCCAGCAGCTCGGGGACTAGCGGGGGAGAGACCCAGTACTTC.

The CDR3 region is CASAAGDGTQYF. In DNA, the CDR3 is TGTGCCAGTGCCGCGGGGGACGGGACCCAGTACTTC. The chain couples TRBV19 to TRBJ2-5; 7 bases match TRBD2. J lost 7 bases, V lost 8 bases, and 7 bases had no gene match. From germline, CDR1 is LNHDA and CDR2 SQIVND (reference sequence). The CDR3 extends over 12 amino acids.

The chain is built from TRBV5-1 and TRBJ1-6, with no clear D. V lost 0 bases and J 7 bases, leaving 5 bases between the germline ends. This CDR3 comprises 13 residues. In germline, CDR1 is SGHRS, CDR2 YFSETQ. Here the CDR3 reads CASSLDTNSPLHF. The CDR3 DNA is TGCGCCAGCAGCTTGGACACAAATTCACCCCTCCACTTT.

This chain links TRBV19 with TRBJ2-5, with a possible D match to TRBD2 (7 bases). The CDR3 spans 14 residues. Germline V lookup: CDR1 LNHDA, CDR2 SQIVND (reference sequence). Trimming took 11 bases from V and 5 from J, leaving 21 bases between them. The CDR3 reads CASKRTAGSETQYF. CDR3 DNA: TGTGCCTCCAAAAGGACAGCGGGGTCGGAGACCCAGTACTTC.

The chain is built from TRBV19 and TRBJ1-2; D unclear. The CDR3 runs to 10 residues. The germline gives CDR1 LNHDA, CDR2 SQIVND (reference sequence). V lost 8 bases and J lost 4, with 5 bases in between. The CDR3 DNA reads as TGTGCCAGTGGGCCCTATGGCTACACCTTC. Its translation: CASGPYGYTF.